The sequence of this T cell receptor beta chain was determined in a study of CD8 T cells in Susac syndrome. RNA in amounts of roughly 0.5 to 1 ug was reverse transcribed with random hexamers. One entry per CDR3 protein results from TCRdb running MiXCR on the immunoSEQ multiplex PCR reads. The table records about 190,000 distinct CDR3 sequences, about 95% of them present only once. This CDR3 has 13 residues. CDR1 LGHNT and CDR2 FRNRAP come from the germline V gene. V was shortened by 4 bases and J by 8 bases, with 9 bases between the two germline ends. The sequence came from a human donor with Susac syndrome. V gene TRBV12-5 combines with J gene TRBJ1-6; D unclear. Sequenced input: CD8+ T cells from PBMCs. CDR3 sequence (DNA): TGTGCTAGTGGTTGGGGAACTGATTCACCCCTCCACTTT. Translated, it gives CASGWGTDSPLHF.